The 24 T cell receptor beta chains below all came from one sample that was sequenced in a study of cytomegalovirus exposure and HLA in healthy donors. PCR involved 60 Vbeta and 13 Jbeta primers. Sequencing used immunoSEQ multiplex PCR; TCRdb keeps in-frame clones, though not all of them. In the table there are about 150,000 clones, around 59% of which are singletons. Sequences were obtained from PBMCs. These receptors were taken from a male donor in good health and CMV-seronegative.

This clone was seen a few times. CDR3: CASIQRTGNFYNEQFF. CDR3 coding DNA: TGTGCCAGCATACAAAGGACAGGGAACTTCTACAATGAGCAGTTCTTC. V gene TRBV11-2 combines with J gene TRBJ2-1, with TRBD1 matching 8 bases. Unmatched junction bases numbered 11, after V lost 7 bases and J lost 3 bases. CDR1 and CDR2 from the germline V gene are SGHAT and FQNNGV. The CDR3 totals 16 residues.

This chain links TRBV27 with TRBJ2-2; 7 bases match TRBD1. The CDR3 consists of 13 residues. Germline loops: CDR1 MNHEY, CDR2 SMNVEV (reference sequence). V was pared by 10 bases and J by 6 bases, with 8 bases of the junction left unmatched. The CDR3 loop is CATQGVGAGELFF. The CDR3 DNA reads TGTGCCACCCAGGGGGTGGGGGCCGGGGAGCTGTTTTTT.

The chain couples TRBV5-1 to TRBJ1-6; 7 positions agree with TRBD1. The CDR3 is made up of 15 amino acids. Germline CDR1 and CDR2: SGHRS and YFSETQ. V trimming: 3 bases; J trimming: 5 bases; junction bases outside the gene matches: 5. The CDR3 reads CASSSTGMNNSPLHF. CDR3 bases: TGCGCCAGCAGCTCGACAGGGATGAATAATTCACCCCTCCACTTT.

This clone showed up just a few times. The J gene is TRBJ1-6, the V gene TRBV7-6, with 7 positions matching TRBD1. From germline, CDR1 is SGHVS and CDR2 FNYEAQ. J was trimmed by 9 bases and V by 5 bases; bases with no gene match: 10. The CDR3 runs 15 residues. The CDR3 bases are TGTGCCAGCAGCCATCAACGAAACAGGGGTTCACCCCTCCACTTT. Its translation is CASSHQRNRGSPLHF.

The genes are TRBV5-5 and TRBJ1-5; a weak D match, TRBD1 (6 bases). Trimming cost V 2 bases and J 3 bases, with 15 bases left between them. The CDR3 sequence is 16 residues long. Germline lookup yields CDR1 SGHKS and CDR2 YYEKEE (reference sequence). The CDR3 here is CASSLSPGQTNQPQHF. The CDR3 coding sequence is TGTGCCAGCAGCTTAAGCCCAGGACAGACCAATCAGCCCCAGCATTTT.

The genes are TRBV10-1 and TRBJ2-1; D not resolved. CDR1 is WNHNN, CDR2 SYGVQD, per germline (reference sequence). There are 11 residues in the CDR3. Trimming shortened V by 7 bases and J by 9 bases, and 10 bases separated the two germline ends. The CDR3 DNA reads TGCGCCAGCATCGAAGCACTTGAGCAGTTCTTC. Translating it yields CASIEALEQFF.

The chain combines TRBV5-1 with TRBJ1-2, with TRBD1 as a possible D gene (6 bases). Germline V CDR1 and CDR2: SGHRS, YFSETQ. The CDR3 length is 13 residues. Trimming shortened V by 0 bases and J by 5 bases, and 8 bases separated the two germline ends. CDR3 DNA: TGCGCCAGCAGCTTGGAACAGGGTTATGGCTACACCTTC. This translates into CASSLEQGYGYTF. The complete variable domain, with remaining parts taken from reference TRBV5-1 and TRBJ1-2, reads KAGVTQTPRYLIKTRGQQVTLSCSPISGHRSVSWYQQTPGQGLQFLFEYFSETQRNKGNFPGRFSGRQFSNSRSEMNVSTLELGDSALYLCASSLEQGYGYTFGSGTRLTVV.

This clone occurred a few times. The V and J genes are TRBV7-2 and TRBJ2-6; D remains unclear. CDR1 SGHTA and CDR2 FQGNSA come from the germline V gene. CDR3 length: 13 residues. V shed 6 bases and J shed 4 bases, with 7 bases lying between them. CDR3 sequence: CASSLFGANVLTF. Written as DNA, the CDR3 is TGTGCCAGCAGTCTATTCGGGGCCAACGTCCTGACTTTC.

The genes are TRBV19 and TRBJ2-1; the D is unclear. CDR3 size: 15 residues. Germline values: CDR1 LNHDA, CDR2 SQIVND (reference sequence). Trimming left V 1 base short and J 4 bases short, with 11 bases between. The CDR3, as DNA: TGTGCCAGTAGTATAGGGGCGAGCCCTTACAATGAGCAGTTCTTC. Residues: CASSIGASPYNEQFF. Using reference TRBV19 and TRBJ2-1 for the parts outside the CDR3, the full variable domain is DGGITQSPKYLFRKEGQNVTLSCEQNLNHDAMYWYRQDPGQGLRLIYYSQIVNDFQKGDIAEGYSVSREKKESFPLTVTSAQKNPTAFYLCASSIGASPYNEQFFGPGTRLTVL.

The chain carries TRBV19 and TRBJ2-3; D ambiguous. Trimming cost V 3 bases and J 5 bases, with 3 bases left between them. Germline V gene data show CDR1 as LNHDA and CDR2 as SQIVND (reference sequence). The CDR3 is 11 residues long. The CDR3 is CASSIQDTQYF. DNA of the CDR3: TGTGCCAGTAGTATCCAAGATACGCAGTATTTT.

The V and J genes are TRBV19 and TRBJ2-6, with 10 bases identical to TRBD1. The CDR3 contains 19 residues. Germline V gene lookup returns CDR1 LNHDA and CDR2 SQIVND (reference sequence). V was clipped by 4 bases and J by 1 base; unmatched bases: 10. The DNA of the CDR3 is TGTGCCAGTAGTACCCACGGGACAGGGGACCTATCTGGGGCCAACGTCCTGACTTTC. Translation: CASSTHGTGDLSGANVLTF.

V and J are TRBV7-7 and TRBJ2-2, with 8 bases that match TRBD2. This CDR3 region has 15 residues. V lost 4 bases and J lost 4; bases outside the gene matches: 5. Germline V gives CDR1 SSHAT, CDR2 FNYEAQ (reference sequence). The CDR3 nucleotides read TGTGCCAGCAGCTCAACTAGCGGAGTCACCGGGGAGCTGTTTTTT. This sequence encodes CASSSTSGVTGELFF. Full variable domain (missing parts from reference TRBV7-7 and TRBJ2-2): GAGVSQSPRYKVTKRGQDVTLRCDPISSHATLYWYQQALGQGPEFLTYFNYEAQPDKSGLPSDRFSAERPEGSISTLTIQRTEQRDSAMYRCASSSTSGVTGELFFGEGSRLTVL.

The DNA of the CDR3 is TGCAGCGTTGAAGTGGCAGGGCCTAGCAATCAGCCCCAGCATTTT. It specifies CSVEVAGPSNQPQHF. The genes are TRBV29-1 and TRBJ1-5, with D possibly matching TRBD1 (5 bases). From germline, CDR1 is SQVTM and CDR2 ANQGSEA. The CDR3 has 15 amino acids. The ends were cut back, 1 base at V and 0 bases at J, with 10 bases in the middle.

The CDR3 DNA follows: TGTGCCAGCAGCTTGGCCAGAGGACAGGGAAACACTGAAGCTTTCTTT. It codes for CASSLARGQGNTEAFF. V is TRBV11-2 and J is TRBJ1-1, with TRBD1 identical over 8 bases. Germline V CDR1 and CDR2: SGHAT, FQNNGV. Trimming removed 3 bases from V and 2 bases from J; junction bases left unmatched: 8. This CDR3 is built from 16 residues.

The chain uses TRBV7-6 and TRBJ2-1; 9 bases are shared with TRBD2. Looked up from germline, CDR1 is SGHVS and CDR2 is FNYEAQ. Germline trimming cut 7 bases from V and 4 bases from J; bases unmatched to any gene: 5. The CDR3 contains 14 residues. CDR3 region: CASTERGDYNEQFF. The CDR3 DNA is TGTGCCAGCACCGAGCGGGGGGATTACAATGAGCAGTTCTTC.

The rearrangement links TRBV13 to TRBJ2-2; 14 nucleotides agree with TRBD2. Germline V gene lookup returns CDR1 PRHDT and CDR2 FYEKMQ (reference sequence). This CDR3 has 16 residues. V lost 5 bases to trimming and J lost 4 bases; unmatched junction nucleotides: 3. The CDR3 DNA sequence: TGTGCCAGCAGCCCCGGACTAGCGGGGGGCACCGGGGAGCTGTTTTTT. Its translation is CASSPGLAGGTGELFF.

V gene TRBV7-8 combines with J gene TRBJ1-4; no clear D. Germline assignment: CDR1 SGHVS and CDR2 FQNEAQ. The V gene lost 5 bases and the J gene lost 9 bases, with 10 bases spanning the gap. The CDR3 is 12 residues long. The CDR3 protein is CASSPGSKKLFF. CDR3 bases: TGTGCCAGCAGCCCCGGGAGTAAAAAACTGTTTTTT.

This chain links TRBV6-5 with TRBJ2-7; TRBD2 matches at 7 bases. The CDR3 is 13 residues long. CDR1 and CDR2 from the germline V gene are MNHEY and SVGAGI. The V and J ends lost 6 bases and 3 bases, in that order; junction bases with no gene match: 5. The CDR3 sequence: CASSGLVYYEQYF. The DNA of the CDR3 is TGTGCCAGCAGCGGACTAGTTTACTACGAGCAGTACTTC.

This chain uses TRBV7-9 with TRBJ2-7; tentative D call: TRBD2 (6 bases). V was shortened by 5 bases and J by 0 bases, with 14 bases between the two germline ends. Germline CDR1 and CDR2: SEHNR and FQNEAQ (reference sequence). This CDR3 has 15 amino acids. CDR3 sequence reads: CASSPTSISSYEQYF. CDR3 DNA sequence: TGTGCCAGCAGCCCGACTAGTATATCCTCCTACGAGCAGTACTTC.

The chain carries TRBV5-1 and TRBJ1-1, with 7 bases lining up with TRBD1. V shed 4 bases, J shed 3 bases, and the junction held 6 bases outside the gene matches. The CDR3 is made up of 14 amino acids. Per germline, CDR1 SGHRS and CDR2 YFSETQ. The CDR3 DNA is TGCGCCAGCAGCCTACAGACAGGGCACACTGAAGCTTTCTTT. It codes for CASSLQTGHTEAFF.

The chain couples TRBV10-2 to TRBJ2-2; D is undetermined. V was cut by 3 bases and J by 5 bases, with 10 bases left in between. The V gene's germline CDR1 is WSHSY and CDR2 SAAADI. The CDR3 covers 14 residues. The CDR3, as DNA: TGCGCCAGCAGTGATTTCCTGTTGACCGGGGAGCTGTTTTTT. This encodes CASSDFLLTGELFF.

The V call is TRBV5-1, the J call TRBJ2-2; weak D call: TRBD1 (6 bases). Germline loops: CDR1 SGHRS, CDR2 YFSETQ. The V gene lost 4 bases and the J gene lost 5 bases, with 15 bases spanning the gap. This CDR3 has 15 residues. CDR3 sequence: CASSADSSGTGELFF. The CDR3 DNA reads as TGCGCCAGCAGCGCGGACAGTTCGGGGACCGGGGAGCTGTTTTTT. Full variable domain (rest looked up from reference TRBV5-1 and TRBJ2-2): KAGVTQTPRYLIKTRGQQVTLSCSPISGHRSVSWYQQTPGQGLQFLFEYFSETQRNKGNFPGRFSGRQFSNSRSEMNVSTLELGDSALYLCASSADSSGTGELFFGEGSRLTVL.

V usage is TRBV7-2 and J usage is TRBJ1-5; possible D gene TRBD1, 5 bases. CDR3 length equals 13 residues. CDR1 and CDR2 from the germline V gene are SGHTA and FQGNSA. V shed 1 base and J shed 9 bases, with 10 bases lying between them. The DNA of the CDR3 is TGTGCCAGCAGCTTAGAGGGGTTCGGGCCCCAGCATTTT. This gives the protein CASSLEGFGPQHF.

In this sample, this clone turned up a few times. The chain employs TRBV12-2 and TRBJ1-1. TRBV12-2 is a pseudogene segment. The CDR3 consists of 22 residues. Here the CDR3 reads CASRLAPPGTHSIEKTTTEAFF. CDR3 coding DNA: TGTGCAAGTCGCTTAGCGCCGCCAGGGACTCATTCGATAGAGAAAACGACCACTGAAGCTTTCTTT.